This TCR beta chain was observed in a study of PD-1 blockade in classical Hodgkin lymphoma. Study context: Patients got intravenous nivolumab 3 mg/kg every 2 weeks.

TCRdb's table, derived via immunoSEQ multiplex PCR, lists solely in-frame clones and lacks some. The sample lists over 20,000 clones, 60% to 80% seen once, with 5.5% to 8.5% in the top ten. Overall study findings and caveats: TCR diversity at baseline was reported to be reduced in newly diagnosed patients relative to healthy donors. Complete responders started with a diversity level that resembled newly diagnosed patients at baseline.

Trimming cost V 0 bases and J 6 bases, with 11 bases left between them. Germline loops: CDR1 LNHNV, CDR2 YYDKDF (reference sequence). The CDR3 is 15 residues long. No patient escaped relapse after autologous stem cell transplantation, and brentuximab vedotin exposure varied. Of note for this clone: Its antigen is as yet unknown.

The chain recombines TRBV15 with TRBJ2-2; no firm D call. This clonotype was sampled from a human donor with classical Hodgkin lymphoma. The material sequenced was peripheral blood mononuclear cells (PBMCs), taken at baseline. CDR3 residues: CATSRDLERAGELFF. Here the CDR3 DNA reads TGTGCCACCAGCAGAGATCTCGAGCGAGCCGGGGAGCTGTTTTTT.